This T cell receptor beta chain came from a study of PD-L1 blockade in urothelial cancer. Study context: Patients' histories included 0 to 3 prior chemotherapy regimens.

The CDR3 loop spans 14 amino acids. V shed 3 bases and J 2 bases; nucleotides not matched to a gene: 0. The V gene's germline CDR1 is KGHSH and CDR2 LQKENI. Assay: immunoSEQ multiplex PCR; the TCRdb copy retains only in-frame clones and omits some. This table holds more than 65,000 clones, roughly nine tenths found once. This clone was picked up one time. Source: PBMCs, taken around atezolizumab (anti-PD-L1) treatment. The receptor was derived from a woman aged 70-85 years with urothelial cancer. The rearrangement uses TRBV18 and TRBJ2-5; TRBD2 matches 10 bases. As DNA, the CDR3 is TGTGCCAGCTCACCGGGACTAGCGCAAGAGACCCAGTACTTC. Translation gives CASSPGLAQETQYF.